The 30 T cell receptor beta chains listed next were all sequenced from one sample in a study of blood T cell repertoires in COVID-19. Produced via immunoSEQ multiplex PCR; TCRdb's table is partial and in-frame only. The profile shows 260,000 or so clones, around 90% of them singletons. Sample: peripheral blood. Source of these receptors: a man between 18 and 29 years old with active or convalescent COVID-19.

In this sample, this clone turned up a few times. The chain employs TRBV11-2 and TRBJ2-3; TRBD2 aligns across 8 bases. This CDR3 region has 17 residues. Germline V gene sequence: CDR1 SGHAT, CDR2 FQNNGV. The V gene end was trimmed by 4 bases and the J gene end by 6 bases; junction bases not matched to a gene: 15. CDR3 protein: CASSSPPGTSGWDTQYF. The CDR3 DNA sequence: TGTGCCAGCAGCTCCCCCCCGGGGACTAGTGGTTGGGATACGCAGTATTTT.

V is TRBV4-1 and J is TRBJ2-5; D is undetermined. This CDR3 has 15 amino acids. Trimming shortened V by 1 base and J by 5 bases, and 14 bases separated the two germline ends. Per the germline V gene, CDR1 is MGHRA and CDR2 is YSYEKL. As DNA, the CDR3 is TGCGCCAGCAGCCAAGGAACCGATCTGGAGGAGACCCAGTACTTC. It specifies CASSQGTDLEETQYF.

V and J are TRBV2 and TRBJ2-7; 11 nucleotides line up with TRBD1. The germline V gene encodes CDR1 SNHLY and CDR2 FYNNEI. V dropped 4 bases and J dropped 4; count of bases not matched to a gene: 6. The CDR3 has 15 residues. The CDR3 protein is CASSGGQGASYEQYF. The CDR3 bases are TGTGCCAGCAGTGGCGGACAGGGGGCCAGTTACGAGCAGTACTTC. The variable domain in full, with the rest retrieved from reference TRBV2 and TRBJ2-7, is EPEVTQTPSHQVTQMGQEVILRCVPISNHLYFYWYRQILGQKVEFLVSFYNNEISEKSEIFDDQFSVERPDGSNFTLKIRSTKLEDSAMYFCASSGGQGASYEQYFGPGTRLTVT.

This clone was observed a single time. The V and J genes are TRBV6-2 or TRBV6-3 and TRBJ2-7, with no clear D. The V and J ends lost 2 bases and 2 bases respectively, with 10 bases between them. The germline gives CDR1 MNHEY, CDR2 SVGEGT. There are 14 residues in the CDR3. The CDR3 sequence is CASSYGRGTYEQYF. In DNA form, the CDR3 reads TGTGCCAGCAGTTACGGTCGAGGAACCTACGAGCAGTACTTC.

This chain uses TRBV5-6 with TRBJ2-6; D gene uncertain. The length of the CDR3 is 18 residues. Germline V CDR1 and CDR2: SGHDT, YYEEEE. The ends were cut back, 4 bases at V and 0 bases at J, with 17 bases in the middle. DNA for the CDR3: TGTGCCAGCAGCACCACTCAACCCCCGAGCTCTGGGGCCAACGTCCTGACTTTC. This translates into CASSTTQPPSSGANVLTF.

The table lists this clone with a count of one. This rearrangement joins TRBV27 to TRBJ1-4, with a possible D match to TRBD1 (6 bases). Germline CDR1 MNHEY, CDR2 SMNVEV (reference sequence). Trimming stripped 6 bases from V and 0 bases from J, with 11 bases between. This CDR3 is 15 amino acids long. CDR3 in amino acids: CASRDRPATNEKLFF. CDR3 nucleotide sequence: TGTGCCAGCAGAGACAGGCCGGCAACTAATGAAAAACTGTTTTTT.

The chain links TRBV5-1 to TRBJ2-3; D remains ambiguous. Germline V CDR1 and CDR2: SGHRS, YFSETQ. Deletions cut 0 bases from V and 8 bases from J, with 4 bases between. The CDR3 extends over 11 amino acids. CDR3 protein: CASSLAGTQYF. The CDR3 coding sequence is TGCGCCAGCAGCTTGGCGGGTACGCAGTATTTT.

V usage is TRBV29-1 and J usage is TRBJ2-2; 8 positions agree with TRBD1. With V trimmed by 0 bases and J by 5 bases, 8 bases remained unmatched. CDR1 and CDR2 (germline): SQVTM, ANQGSEA. The CDR3 length is 16 residues. In nucleotides, the CDR3 is TGCAGCGTTGAAGACCCTTACAGGGGGAGTACCGGGGAGCTGTTTTTT. Translated: CSVEDPYRGSTGELFF.

This clone came up once. The genes are TRBV25-1 and TRBJ1-6; D gene ambiguous. CDR1 is MGHDK, CDR2 SYGVNS, per germline. The CDR3 totals 16 residues. The V and J ends lost 1 base and 0 bases respectively, with 7 bases between them. The CDR3 DNA is TGTGCCAGCAGTGAATCGGGTAGCTCCTATAATTCACCCCTCCACTTT. It encodes CASSESGSSYNSPLHF. Drawing the rest from reference TRBV25-1 and TRBJ1-6, the complete variable domain is EADIYQTPRYLVIGTGKKITLECSQTMGHDKMYWYQQDPGMELHLIHYSYGVNSTEKGDLSSESTVSRIRTEHFPLTLESARPSHTSQYLCASSESGSSYNSPLHFGNGTRLTVT.

The rearrangement links TRBV7-2 to TRBJ1-1, with 7 bases fitting TRBD1. The CDR3 is 13 amino acids. Trimming took 1 base from V and 11 from J; bases not matched to a gene: 7. Germline-derived CDR1 and CDR2 are SGHTA and FQGNSA. The CDR3 is CASSLGSGGMAFF. The CDR3 DNA reads as TGTGCCAGCAGCTTAGGCTCAGGGGGGATGGCTTTCTTT. The entire variable domain, with the rest obtained from reference TRBV7-2 and TRBJ1-1, is as follows: GAGVSQSPSNKVTEKGKDVELRCDPISGHTALYWYRQSLGQGLEFLIYFQGNSAPDKSGLPSDRFSAERTGGSVSTLTIQRTQQEDSAVYLCASSLGSGGMAFFGQGTRLTVV.

The chain has TRBV6-4 and TRBJ1-1; D is ambiguous. Germline V lookup: CDR1 MRHNA, CDR2 SNTAGT. V was clipped by 6 bases and J by 6 bases, with 5 bases between them. This CDR3 has 10 residues. The CDR3 region has the DNA TGTGCCAGCAGGAGGGCTGAAGCTTTCTTT. It encodes CASRRAEAFF.

Worth noting for this clone: The same CDR3 can be traced to other DNA sequences in this sample. This chain joins TRBV6-5 and TRBJ2-7, with 8 bases identical to TRBD1. Germline-derived CDR1 and CDR2 are MNHEY and SVGAGI. CDR3 size: 15 residues. Trimming at V came to 0 bases and at J to 3 bases, leaving 4 bases not matched to a gene. The CDR3 protein is CASSYSGQGVYEQYF. CDR3 sequence (DNA): TGTGCCAGCAGTTACTCCGGACAGGGCGTCTACGAGCAGTACTTC.

This sequence joins TRBV9 and TRBJ2-3; the D gene is possibly TRBD2 (6 bases). The CDR3 spans 21 residues. Deletions cut 4 bases from V and 2 bases from J, with 32 bases between. Germline V gene sequence: CDR1 SGDLS, CDR2 YYNGEE. This CDR3 reads CASSPFETRGGPGLITDTQYF. The DNA of the CDR3 is TGTGCCAGCAGCCCGTTCGAGACGCGGGGAGGACCCGGCCTTATCACAGATACGCAGTATTTT.

The V and J genes are TRBV27 and TRBJ1-1, with 11 bases aligning to TRBD1. The ends lost 8 bases at V and 7 bases at J; junction bases unmatched: 6. The CDR3 runs 13 residues. The germline V gene has CDR1 MNHEY and CDR2 SMNVEV (reference sequence). The CDR3 DNA reads TGTGCCAGCCTTAGGACAGGGGGCGTTGAAGCTTTCTTT. This encodes CASLRTGGVEAFF.

In this sample, this clone turned up once. The chain joins TRBV4-1 to TRBJ2-3, with 10 nucleotides matching TRBD2. CDR1 and CDR2 from the germline V gene are MGHRA and YSYEKL. The CDR3 has 17 residues. V trimming: 3 bases; J trimming: 2 bases; junction bases outside the gene matches: 8. Written as DNA, the CDR3 is TGCGCCAGCAGCCACCCGCCTAGCGGGGGAATCACAGATACGCAGTATTTT. It specifies CASSHPPSGGITDTQYF.

This clone was observed once. V and J are TRBV7-9 and TRBJ1-2; D remains unclear. The length of the CDR3 is 12 residues. Looked up from germline, CDR1 is SEHNR and CDR2 is FQNEAQ (reference sequence). The ends were cut back, 0 bases at V and 5 bases at J, with 4 bases in the middle. The CDR3 spells CASSLAHYGYTF. In DNA form, the CDR3 reads TGTGCCAGCAGCTTAGCCCATTATGGCTACACCTTC.

J is TRBJ1-4 and V is TRBV19; TRBD1 matches 9 bases. The CDR3 spans 18 residues. Looked up from germline, CDR1 is LNHDA and CDR2 is SQIVND (reference sequence). V shed 3 bases and J 0 bases; nucleotides not matched to a gene: 8. The CDR3 DNA reads as TGTGCCAGTAGTATTACAGGGGGCATAACAGCAACTAATGAAAAACTGTTTTTT. Translated: CASSITGGITATNEKLFF.

This clone was counted a few times. J is TRBJ1-1 and V is TRBV6-5, with D unclear. CDR1 and CDR2 (germline): MNHEY, SVGAGI. V lost 4 bases, J lost 3 bases, and 3 bases lay in between. The CDR3 sequence is 11 residues long. Here the CDR3 reads CASSSYTEAFF. In DNA form, the CDR3 reads TGTGCCAGCAGTTCTTACACTGAAGCTTTCTTT.

J is TRBJ1-2 and V is TRBV6-5; D is perhaps TRBD1 (6 bases). From germline, CDR1 is MNHEY and CDR2 SVGAGI. Trimming shortened V by 6 bases and J by 3 bases, and 17 bases separated the two germline ends. The CDR3 covers 15 residues. The DNA of the CDR3 is TGTGCCAGCAGGTCGGGGTGGGGGCCCCACTATGGCTACACCTTC. Encoded protein: CASRSGWGPHYGYTF.

The J gene is TRBJ1-6, the V gene TRBV2, with 8 bases matching TRBD1. Per the germline V gene, CDR1 is SNHLY and CDR2 is FYNNEI. With 7 bases clipped from V and 0 bases from J, the junction kept 5 bases outside the gene matches. The CDR3 is made up of 16 amino acids. CDR3 DNA: TGTGCCAGCAAAATAGGACAGGGCTCCTATAATTCACCCCTCCACTTT. The encoded protein is CASKIGQGSYNSPLHF. The full variable domain, rest sourced from reference TRBV2 and TRBJ1-6, is EPEVTQTPSHQVTQMGQEVILRCVPISNHLYFYWYRQILGQKVEFLVSFYNNEISEKSEIFDDQFSVERPDGSNFTLKIRSTKLEDSAMYFCASKIGQGSYNSPLHFGNGTRLTVT.

This chain links TRBV7-3 with TRBJ2-1; TRBD2 might be the D (7 bases). V was trimmed by 2 bases and J by 7 bases, leaving 15 bases between them. Germline assignment: CDR1 SGHTA and CDR2 FQGTGA. CDR3 length: 15 residues. The CDR3 loop is CASSLVRGAPNEQFF. The CDR3 coding sequence is TGTGCCAGCAGCTTAGTACGGGGGGCCCCTAATGAGCAGTTCTTC.

V is TRBV19 and J is TRBJ2-3; 8 bases line up with TRBD1. The V segment lost 6 bases and the J segment 7 bases; nucleotides outside the gene matches: 9. The CDR3 loop spans 14 amino acids. CDR1 is LNHDA and CDR2 is SQIVND in the germline V gene (reference sequence). CDR3 bases: TGTGCCAGTAGCCCGACAGGGGCAAGGTATACGCAGTATTTT. It specifies CASSPTGARYTQYF.

The J gene is TRBJ2-7, the V gene TRBV7-9, with 8 bases that match TRBD1. Germline V gene lookup returns CDR1 SEHNR and CDR2 FQNEAQ (reference sequence). After removal of 4 bases from V and 3 bases from J, the junction contained 5 bases not matched to a gene. This CDR3 region has 14 residues. The CDR3: CASSSGQGYYEQYF. DNA for the CDR3: TGTGCCAGCAGCTCAGGACAGGGATACTACGAGCAGTACTTC.

The gene calls are TRBV29-1 and TRBJ1-2; 9 bases fit TRBD1. The CDR3 totals 12 residues. Losses at the gene ends were 6 bases for V and 4 bases for J; bases not matched to a gene: 3. Germline assignment: CDR1 SQVTM and CDR2 ANQGSEA. The CDR3 coding sequence is TGCAGCGTGACAGGGGGGCCCTATGGCTACACCTTC. Translating it yields CSVTGGPYGYTF.

The J gene is TRBJ2-1, the V gene TRBV7-2; tentatively, D is TRBD1 (6 bases). The CDR3 loop spans 16 amino acids. From germline, CDR1 is SGHTA and CDR2 FQGNSA. The V end lost 4 bases, the J end lost 4 bases, and 17 bases lay between the germline ends. The CDR3 nucleotides read TGTGCCAGCAGCTCCAACGACGGGACAATTTACAATGAGCAGTTCTTC. Translated: CASSSNDGTIYNEQFF.

The CDR3 protein is CASSHGQGRAREQYF. The CDR3 DNA reads TGCGCCAGCAGCCACGGACAGGGTCGGGCGCGGGAGCAGTACTTC. The J gene is TRBJ2-7, the V gene TRBV4-3; 8 bases map to TRBD1. This CDR3 comprises 15 residues. V gave up 3 bases and J gave up 7 bases; unmatched junction bases: 11. Germline lookup yields CDR1 LGHNA and CDR2 YSLEER.

This clone was observed a handful of times. The genes are TRBV7-9 and TRBJ2-2, with TRBD2 as a possible D gene (5 bases). The CDR3 contains 17 residues. V shed 7 bases and J shed 3 bases, with 21 bases lying between them. Germline V gene data show CDR1 as SEHNR and CDR2 as FQNEAQ (reference sequence). CDR3 coding DNA: TGTGCCAGCACCTCAACCCCGGGCAGAGGGCACACCGGGGAGCTGTTTTTT. Its translation is CASTSTPGRGHTGELFF.

This clone occurred many times. V is TRBV27 and J is TRBJ1-2; D is ambiguous. V lost 0 bases to trimming and J lost 8 bases, with 13 bases between them. Per the germline V gene, CDR1 is MNHEY and CDR2 is SMNVEV (reference sequence). CDR3 length: 14 residues. Here the CDR3 reads CASSLSGVLSGYTF. The DNA for the CDR3 is TGTGCCAGCAGTTTATCGGGAGTCCTGTCCGGCTACACCTTC.

There are a few counts of this clone. V usage is TRBV27 and J usage is TRBJ2-7, with 7 positions matching TRBD1. Unmatched junction bases numbered 12, after V lost 3 bases and J lost 7 bases. The germline CDR1 and CDR2 sequences are MNHEY and SMNVEV (reference sequence). This CDR3 contains 15 residues. Here the CDR3 reads CASSFSTGVIGEQYF. For the CDR3, the DNA is TGTGCCAGCAGTTTCAGCACAGGGGTTATTGGGGAGCAGTACTTC.

The rearrangement uses TRBV4-3 and TRBJ2-3; D gene unclear. The germline CDR1 and CDR2 sequences are LGHNA and YSLEER. Deletions cut 0 bases from V and 2 bases from J, with 9 bases between. The CDR3 contains 15 residues. The DNA of the CDR3 is TGCGCCAGCAGCCAAGAAGGCAGGTACACAGATACGCAGTATTTT. The encoded protein is CASSQEGRYTDTQYF.